Listed here are 8 T cell receptor beta chains from one sample, sequenced in a study of spatial heterogeneity in lung cancer (dated by TCRdb to 2018 to 2020). The time point label, as the study defines it: blood at routine non-recurrence follow-up after resection. The method behind the library was 5' RACE. Sequencing relied on a NextSeq 500. In-frame beta chains were kept once TCRdb had trimmed the public reads at Q25 with fastp and called clones with MiXCR. Rows merge per CDR3 protein into single entries with the most common DNA and genes. The sample includes under 150,000 distinct CDR3 sequences, with 10% to 14% observed a single time. The ten largest clones represent 20% to 30% of the sample. The material was PBMCs, obtained at follow-up. These receptors originate from a female donor with early-stage non-small cell lung cancer.

This clonotype has just a few counts. This sequence joins TRBV27 and TRBJ2-5, with a tentative D call TRBD1 (5 bases). From germline, CDR1 is MNHEY and CDR2 SMNVEV (reference sequence). The CDR3 spans 14 residues. Trimming pared 5 bases from V and 2 bases from J, leaving 12 bases between. The CDR3 protein is CASSTDSFQETQYF. The CDR3 bases are TGTGCCAGCAGTACCGACAGTTTTCAAGAGACCCAGTACTTC.

The V gene is TRBV24-1, the J gene TRBJ2-3; 8 bases align to TRBD2. After removal of 2 bases from V and 4 bases from J, the junction contained 13 bases not matched to a gene. This CDR3 has 18 amino acids. Germline V gene lookup returns CDR1 KGHDR and CDR2 SFDVKD. CDR3 DNA sequence: TGTGCCACCAGTGATTCCCCGCTGGCGGGAGGAGGGGCAGATACGCAGTATTTT. It translates to CATSDSPLAGGGADTQYF.

CDR3 protein: CASSLAPRSPRGLAGELFF. The CDR3 DNA reads TGTGCCAGCAGTTTAGCGCCCCGCTCCCCCAGGGGGCTTGCCGGGGAGCTGTTTTTT. This sequence joins TRBV12-3 or TRBV12-4 and TRBJ2-2, with 8 bases aligning to TRBD1. The CDR3 is 19 residues long. The J segment lost 6 bases and the V segment lost 0 bases, leaving 15 bases of the junction unmatched.

There are a few counts of this clonotype. The rearrangement links TRBV6-2 or TRBV6-3 to TRBJ1-5; D is possibly TRBD1 (5 bases). The CDR3 covers 14 residues. Trimming cost V 5 bases and J 0 bases, with 8 bases left between them. Germline CDR1 MNHEY, CDR2 SVGEGT. The CDR3 coding sequence is TGTGCCAGCAGTCGAGGGGCTAGCAATCAGCCCCAGCATTTT. It specifies CASSRGASNQPQHF.

Many counts were recorded for this clonotype. The chain uses TRBV29-1 and TRBJ2-2; the match to TRBD1 covers 7 bases. The CDR3 is made up of 15 amino acids. In germline, CDR1 is SQVTM, CDR2 ANQGSEA. The J segment lost 0 bases and the V segment lost 7 bases, leaving 8 bases of the junction unmatched. CDR3 bases: TGCAGCGCTATCCCGACAGGGACGAACACCGGGGAGCTGTTTTTT. Translated: CSAIPTGTNTGELFF.

This clonotype was counted between two and nine times. The V and J genes are TRBV5-1 and TRBJ2-7; the match to TRBD2 covers 14 bases. Trimming cost V 4 bases and J 1 base; bases outside gene matches: 7. CDR1 and CDR2 from the germline V gene are SGHRS and YFSETQ. This CDR3 is built from 17 residues. The CDR3 loop reads CASSTTSGRAGSYEQYF. The CDR3 DNA reads as TGCGCCAGCAGCACGACTAGCGGGAGGGCCGGATCCTACGAGCAGTACTTC.

V is TRBV4-3 and J is TRBJ2-1, with D tentatively TRBD1 (8 bases). This CDR3 contains 14 residues. Between the trimmed V and J ends, which lost 0 bases and 7 bases, there was a span of 10 bases. Per the germline V gene, CDR1 is LGHNA and CDR2 is YSLEER. This CDR3 is CASSQEQGGNEQFF. The CDR3 DNA reads as TGCGCCAGCAGCCAAGAACAGGGGGGGAATGAGCAGTTCTTC.

This clonotype occurred a few times. V usage is TRBV28 and J usage is TRBJ2-4; maybe TRBD1 (5 bases). Deletions cut 4 bases from V and 9 bases from J, with 10 bases between. The CDR3 runs 12 residues. CDR1 and CDR2 from the germline V gene are MDHEN and SYDVKM. CDR3 in DNA: TGTGCCAGCAGTTCCAGGGTTAGCATTCAGTACTTC. Translation gives CASSSRVSIQYF.